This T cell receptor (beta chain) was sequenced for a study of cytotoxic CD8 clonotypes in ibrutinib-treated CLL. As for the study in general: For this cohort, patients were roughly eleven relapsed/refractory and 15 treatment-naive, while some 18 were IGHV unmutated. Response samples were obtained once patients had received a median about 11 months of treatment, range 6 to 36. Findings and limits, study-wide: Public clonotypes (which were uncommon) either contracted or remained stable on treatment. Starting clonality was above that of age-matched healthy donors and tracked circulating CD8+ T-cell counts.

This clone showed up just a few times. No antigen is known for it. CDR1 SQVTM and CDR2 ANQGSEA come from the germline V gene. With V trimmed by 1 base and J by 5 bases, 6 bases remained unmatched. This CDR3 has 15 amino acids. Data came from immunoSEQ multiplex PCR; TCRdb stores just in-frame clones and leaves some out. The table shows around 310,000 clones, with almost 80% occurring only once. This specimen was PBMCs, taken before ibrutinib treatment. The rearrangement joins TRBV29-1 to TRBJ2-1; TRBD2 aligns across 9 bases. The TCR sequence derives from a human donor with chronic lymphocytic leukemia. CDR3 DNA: TGCAGCGTTGAAGGTAGCGGGAGATCCGACAATGAGCAGTTCTTC. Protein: CSVEGSGRSDNEQFF.